The 13 T cell receptor beta chains below were found in one sample sequenced in a study of T cell responses to AZD1222 COVID-19 vaccine. Clones were sequenced by immunoSEQ multiplex PCR, and TCRdb holds only the in-frame ones, with some missing. Of about 140,000 clones listed, around 90% are singletons. Material: peripheral blood, obtained on day 0 of AZD1222 vaccination. The origin of the receptors is an adult in good health.

CDR3 nucleotides: TGTGCCAGCAGCCTTGGACAGAGCAATCAGCCCCAGCATTTT. Protein: CASSLGQSNQPQHF. This chain joins TRBV5-5 and TRBJ1-5, with D possibly being TRBD1 (6 bases). The CDR3 extends over 14 amino acids. Trimming took off 4 bases at V and 1 base at J, with 9 bases between the two ends. The germline gives CDR1 SGHKS, CDR2 YYEKEE (reference sequence).

The V and J genes are TRBV11-2 and TRBJ2-1, with a weak D call TRBD2 (5 bases). The CDR3 consists of 15 residues. Trimming removed 5 bases at V and 5 bases at J, with 16 bases between. The germline gives CDR1 SGHAT, CDR2 FQNNGV. CDR3 nucleotides: TGTGCCAGCAGCCCGACGGGGAAGGGTGACAATGAGCAGTTCTTC. It specifies CASSPTGKGDNEQFF.

This sequence joins TRBV19 and TRBJ2-7; TRBD2 matches 8 bases. The CDR3 totals 14 residues. With V trimmed by 4 bases and J by 2 bases, 4 bases remained unmatched. Germline V lookup: CDR1 LNHDA, CDR2 SQIVND (reference sequence). The DNA for the CDR3 is TGTGCCAGTAGTAAACTAGCGGAACCCTACGAGCAGTACTTC. It yields the protein CASSKLAEPYEQYF.

In its sample, this clone was seen once. The CDR3 DNA follows: TGTGCCAGCAGCCCCCTGAAGGGGAGGGACACTGAAGCTTTCTTT. Its translation: CASSPLKGRDTEAFF. This chain joins TRBV7-9 and TRBJ1-1, with a tentative D call TRBD1 (5 bases). V was trimmed by 5 bases and J by 3 bases, leaving 16 bases between them. There are 15 residues in the CDR3. Germline V lookup: CDR1 SEHNR, CDR2 FQNEAQ (reference sequence).

The chain joins TRBV27 to TRBJ2-7; 7 bases map to TRBD2. Trimming took 5 bases from V and 4 from J; bases not matched to a gene: 11. CDR1 and CDR2 from the germline V gene are MNHEY and SMNVEV (reference sequence). The CDR3 is 15 residues long. CDR3 loop: CASSLSGSLAYEQYF. The CDR3 DNA sequence: TGTGCCAGCAGTCTTAGCGGGTCACTTGCGTACGAGCAGTACTTC.

This chain joins TRBV28 and TRBJ1-5; D call uncertain. V lost 5 bases and J 4 bases, leaving 12 bases between the germline ends. Per the germline V gene, CDR1 is MDHEN and CDR2 is SYDVKM. The CDR3 is made up of 14 amino acids. CDR3 sequence: CASSPLTLNQPQHF. As DNA, the CDR3 is TGTGCCAGCAGTCCCCTGACACTGAATCAGCCCCAGCATTTT.

The rearrangement uses TRBV3-1 (or the pseudogene TRBV3-2) and TRBJ1-2; 9 bases fit TRBD1. V lost 4 bases and J lost 2; bases outside the gene matches: 5. Germline-derived CDR1 and CDR2 are LGHDT and YNNKEL (reference sequence). This CDR3 region has 15 residues. This CDR3 is CASSRGDRDNYGYTF. CDR3 nucleotides: TGTGCCAGCAGCCGAGGGGACAGGGACAACTATGGCTACACCTTC.

V and J are TRBV9 and TRBJ2-5, with 8 bases identical to TRBD1. Germline V gene sequence: CDR1 SGDLS, CDR2 YYNGEE. V lost 3 bases and J lost 5; bases outside the gene matches: 9. CDR3 length: 15 residues. Here the CDR3 reads CASSAGKGQEETQYF. CDR3 bases: TGTGCCAGCAGCGCAGGAAAGGGACAGGAGGAGACCCAGTACTTC. The full variable domain, its missing parts supplied by reference TRBV9 and TRBJ2-5, is DSGVTQTPKHLITATGQRVTLRCSPRSGDLSVYWYQQSLDQGLQFLIQYYNGEERAKGNILERFSAQQFPDLHSELNLSSLELGDSALYFCASSAGKGQEETQYFGPGTRLLVL.

The chain employs TRBV19 and TRBJ1-5; D gene ambiguous. With 4 bases removed from V and 1 base from J, the gap between germline ends came to 5 bases. Germline CDR1 and CDR2: LNHDA and SQIVND (reference sequence). The CDR3 sequence is 13 residues long. The CDR3 sequence is CASSTVSNQPQHF. The DNA of the CDR3 is TGTGCCAGTAGTACAGTCAGCAATCAGCCCCAGCATTTT.

This sequence joins TRBV7-9 and TRBJ1-5, with a possible D match to TRBD1 (6 bases). CDR1 SEHNR and CDR2 FQNEAQ come from the germline V gene (reference sequence). V lost 6 bases and J 7 bases, leaving 13 bases between the germline ends. The CDR3 covers 13 residues. CDR3 loop: CASSRGFDQPQHF. For the CDR3, the DNA is TGTGCCAGCAGTAGGGGGTTTGACCAGCCCCAGCATTTT.

The chain employs TRBV9 and TRBJ1-1; possible D gene TRBD1, 5 bases. Germline assignment: CDR1 SGDLS and CDR2 YYNGEE. CDR3 size: 14 residues. Trimming removed 2 bases at V and 0 bases at J, with 8 bases between. In DNA, the CDR3 is TGTGCCAGCAGCGTCGGACATATGAACACTGAAGCTTTCTTT. This encodes CASSVGHMNTEAFF.

The chain is built from TRBV20-1 and TRBJ2-5; a weak D match, TRBD1 (6 bases). The CDR3 sequence is 13 residues long. Germline-derived CDR1 and CDR2 are DFQATT and SNEGSKA (reference sequence). Deletions cut 3 bases from V and 1 base from J, with 9 bases between. The DNA of the CDR3 is TGCAGTGCTAGTGGCAGGGGCCAAGAGACCCAGTACTTC. Protein product: CSASGRGQETQYF.

V gene TRBV9 combines with J gene TRBJ1-2; TRBD1 matches 7 bases. The CDR3 is 14 residues long. Unmatched junction bases numbered 5, after V lost 2 bases and J lost 4 bases. Germline lookup yields CDR1 SGDLS and CDR2 YYNGEE. The CDR3 DNA reads as TGTGCCAGCAGCGTGGGACAGCTAGCCTATGGCTACACCTTC. Its protein product is CASSVGQLAYGYTF.